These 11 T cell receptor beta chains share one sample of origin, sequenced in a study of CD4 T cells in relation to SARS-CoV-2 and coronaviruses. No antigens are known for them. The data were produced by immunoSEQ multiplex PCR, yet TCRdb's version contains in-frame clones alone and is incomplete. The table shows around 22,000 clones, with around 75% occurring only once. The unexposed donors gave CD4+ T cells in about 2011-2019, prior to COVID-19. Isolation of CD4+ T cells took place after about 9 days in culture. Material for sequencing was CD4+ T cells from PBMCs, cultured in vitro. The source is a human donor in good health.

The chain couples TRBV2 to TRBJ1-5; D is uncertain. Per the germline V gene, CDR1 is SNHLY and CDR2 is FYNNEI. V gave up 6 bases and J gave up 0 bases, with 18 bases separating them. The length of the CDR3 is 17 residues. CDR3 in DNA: TGTGCCAGCAGCCACCGCTCCCCTGGAGATAGCAATCAGCCCCAGCATTTT. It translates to CASSHRSPGDSNQPQHF.

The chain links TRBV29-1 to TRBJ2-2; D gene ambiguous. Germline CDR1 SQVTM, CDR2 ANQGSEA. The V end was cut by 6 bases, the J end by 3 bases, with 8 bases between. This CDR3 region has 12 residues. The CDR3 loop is CSVGAYTGELFF. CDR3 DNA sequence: TGCAGCGTCGGAGCGTACACCGGGGAGCTGTTTTTT.

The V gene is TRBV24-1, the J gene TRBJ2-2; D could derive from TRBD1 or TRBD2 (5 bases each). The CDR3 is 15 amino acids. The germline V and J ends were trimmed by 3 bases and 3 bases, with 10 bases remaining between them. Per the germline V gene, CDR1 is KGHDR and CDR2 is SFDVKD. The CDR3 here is CATSDGGRDTGELFF. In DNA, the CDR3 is TGTGCCACCAGTGATGGGGGACGCGACACCGGGGAGCTGTTTTTT.

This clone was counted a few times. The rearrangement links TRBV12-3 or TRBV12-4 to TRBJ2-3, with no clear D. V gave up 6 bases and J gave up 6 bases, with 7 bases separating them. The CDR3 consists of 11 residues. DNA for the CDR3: TGTGCCAGCAGGCTAACGGATACGCAGTATTTT. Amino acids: CASRLTDTQYF.

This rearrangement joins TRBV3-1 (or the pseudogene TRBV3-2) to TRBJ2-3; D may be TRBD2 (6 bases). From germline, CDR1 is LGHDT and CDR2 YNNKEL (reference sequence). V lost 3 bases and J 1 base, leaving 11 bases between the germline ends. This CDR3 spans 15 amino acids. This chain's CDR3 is CASSQSGLRTDTQYF. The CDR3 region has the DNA TGTGCCAGCAGCCAGTCGGGACTGCGCACAGATACGCAGTATTTT.

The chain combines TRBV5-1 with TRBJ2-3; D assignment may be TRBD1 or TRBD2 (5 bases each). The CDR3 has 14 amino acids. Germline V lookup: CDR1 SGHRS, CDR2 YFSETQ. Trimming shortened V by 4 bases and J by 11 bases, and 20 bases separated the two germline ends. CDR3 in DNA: TGCGCCAGCAGCCATGGGGACCCGGGAACCGAGCAGTATTTT. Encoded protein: CASSHGDPGTEQYF.

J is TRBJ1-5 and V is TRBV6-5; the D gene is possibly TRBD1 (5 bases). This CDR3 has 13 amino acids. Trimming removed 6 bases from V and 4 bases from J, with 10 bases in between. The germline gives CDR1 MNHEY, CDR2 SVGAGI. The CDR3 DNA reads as TGTGCCAGCAGCGTAGCAGGGAATCAGCCCCAGCATTTT. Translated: CASSVAGNQPQHF.

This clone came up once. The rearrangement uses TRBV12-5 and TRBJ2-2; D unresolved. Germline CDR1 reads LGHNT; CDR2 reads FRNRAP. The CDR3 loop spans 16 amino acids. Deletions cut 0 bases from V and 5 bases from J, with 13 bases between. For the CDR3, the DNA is TGTGCTAGTGGTTTGGTACTCGGTAGATTGACCGGGGAGCTGTTTTTT. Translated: CASGLVLGRLTGELFF.

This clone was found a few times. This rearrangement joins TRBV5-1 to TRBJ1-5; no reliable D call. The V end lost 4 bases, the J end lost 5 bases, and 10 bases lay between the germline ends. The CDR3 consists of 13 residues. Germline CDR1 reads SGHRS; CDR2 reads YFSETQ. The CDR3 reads CASSAGGDQPQHF. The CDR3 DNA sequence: TGCGCCAGCAGCGCGGGTGGTGATCAGCCCCAGCATTTT.

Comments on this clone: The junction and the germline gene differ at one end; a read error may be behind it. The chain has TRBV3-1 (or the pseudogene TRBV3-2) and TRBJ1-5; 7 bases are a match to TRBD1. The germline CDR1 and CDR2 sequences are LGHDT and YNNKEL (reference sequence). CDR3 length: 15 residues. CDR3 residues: CASSQETGNTQPQHF. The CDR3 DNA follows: TGTGCCAGCAGTCAAGAGACAGGGAATACCCAGCCCCAGCATTTT.

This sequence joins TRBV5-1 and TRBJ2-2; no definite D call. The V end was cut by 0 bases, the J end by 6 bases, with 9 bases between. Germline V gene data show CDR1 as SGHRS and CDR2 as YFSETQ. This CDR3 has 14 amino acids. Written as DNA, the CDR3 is TGCGCCAGCAGCTTGGCAGCCTCTGCCGGGGAGCTGTTTTTT. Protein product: CASSLAASAGELFF.